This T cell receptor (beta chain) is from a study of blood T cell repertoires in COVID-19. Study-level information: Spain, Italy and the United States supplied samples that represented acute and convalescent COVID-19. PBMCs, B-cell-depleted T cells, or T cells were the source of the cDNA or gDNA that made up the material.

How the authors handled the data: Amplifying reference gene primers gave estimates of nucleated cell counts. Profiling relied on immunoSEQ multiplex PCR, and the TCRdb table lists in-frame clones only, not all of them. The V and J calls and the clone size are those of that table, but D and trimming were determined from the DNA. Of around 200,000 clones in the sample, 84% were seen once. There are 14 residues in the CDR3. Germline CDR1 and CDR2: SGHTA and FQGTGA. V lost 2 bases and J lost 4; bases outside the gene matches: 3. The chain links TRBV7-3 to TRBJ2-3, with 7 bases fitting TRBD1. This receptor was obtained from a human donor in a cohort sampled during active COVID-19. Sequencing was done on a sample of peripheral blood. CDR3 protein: CASSLGQVSDTQYF. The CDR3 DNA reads TGTGCCAGCAGCTTAGGACAGGTCTCAGATACGCAGTATTTT.